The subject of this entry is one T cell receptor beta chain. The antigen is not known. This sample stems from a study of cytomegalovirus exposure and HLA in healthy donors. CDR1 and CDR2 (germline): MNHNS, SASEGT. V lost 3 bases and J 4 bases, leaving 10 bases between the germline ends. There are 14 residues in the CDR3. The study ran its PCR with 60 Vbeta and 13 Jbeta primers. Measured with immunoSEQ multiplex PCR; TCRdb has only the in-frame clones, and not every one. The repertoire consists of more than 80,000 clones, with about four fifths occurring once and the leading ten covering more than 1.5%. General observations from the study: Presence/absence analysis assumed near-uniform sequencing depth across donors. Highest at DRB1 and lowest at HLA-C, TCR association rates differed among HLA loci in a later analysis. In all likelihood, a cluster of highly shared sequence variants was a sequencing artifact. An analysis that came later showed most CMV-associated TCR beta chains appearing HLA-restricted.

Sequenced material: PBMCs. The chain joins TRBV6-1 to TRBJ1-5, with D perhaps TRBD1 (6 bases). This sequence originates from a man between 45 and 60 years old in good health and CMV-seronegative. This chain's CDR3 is CASSDYRGNQPQHF. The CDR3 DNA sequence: TGTGCCAGCAGTGACTATAGGGGGAATCAGCCCCAGCATTTT.